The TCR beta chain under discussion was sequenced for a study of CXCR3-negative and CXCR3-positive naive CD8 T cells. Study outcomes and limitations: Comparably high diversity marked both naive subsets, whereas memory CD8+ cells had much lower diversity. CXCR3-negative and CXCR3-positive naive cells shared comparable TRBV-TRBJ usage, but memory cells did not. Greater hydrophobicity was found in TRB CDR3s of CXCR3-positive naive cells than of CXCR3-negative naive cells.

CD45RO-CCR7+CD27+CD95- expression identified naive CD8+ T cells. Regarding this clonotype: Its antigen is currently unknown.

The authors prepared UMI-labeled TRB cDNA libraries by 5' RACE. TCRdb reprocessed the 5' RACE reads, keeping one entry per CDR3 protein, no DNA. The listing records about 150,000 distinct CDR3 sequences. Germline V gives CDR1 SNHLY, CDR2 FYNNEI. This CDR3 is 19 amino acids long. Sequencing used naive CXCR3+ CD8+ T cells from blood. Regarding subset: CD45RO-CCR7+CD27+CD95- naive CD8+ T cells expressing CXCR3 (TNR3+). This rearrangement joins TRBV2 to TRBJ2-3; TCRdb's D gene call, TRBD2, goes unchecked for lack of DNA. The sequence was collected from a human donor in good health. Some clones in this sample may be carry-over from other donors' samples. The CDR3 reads CASSEERGVSGYSTDTQYF.